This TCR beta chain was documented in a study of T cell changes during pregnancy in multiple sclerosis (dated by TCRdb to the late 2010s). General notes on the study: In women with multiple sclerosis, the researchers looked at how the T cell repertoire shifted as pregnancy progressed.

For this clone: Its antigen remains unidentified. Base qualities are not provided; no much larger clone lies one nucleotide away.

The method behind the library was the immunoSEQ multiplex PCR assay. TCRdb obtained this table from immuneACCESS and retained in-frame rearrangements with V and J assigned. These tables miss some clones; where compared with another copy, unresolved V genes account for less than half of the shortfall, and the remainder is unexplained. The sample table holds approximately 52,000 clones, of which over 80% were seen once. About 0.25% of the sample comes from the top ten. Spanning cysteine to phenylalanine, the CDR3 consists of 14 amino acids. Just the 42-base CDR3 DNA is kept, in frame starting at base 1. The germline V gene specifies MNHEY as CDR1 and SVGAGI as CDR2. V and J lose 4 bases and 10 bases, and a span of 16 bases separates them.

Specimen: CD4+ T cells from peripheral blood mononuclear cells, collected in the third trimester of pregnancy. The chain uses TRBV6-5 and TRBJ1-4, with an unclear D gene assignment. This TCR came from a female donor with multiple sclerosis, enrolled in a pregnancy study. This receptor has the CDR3 CASSLRHDLGKLFF. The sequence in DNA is TGTGCCAGCAGTTTAAGACACGATCTGGGAAAACTGTTTTTT.